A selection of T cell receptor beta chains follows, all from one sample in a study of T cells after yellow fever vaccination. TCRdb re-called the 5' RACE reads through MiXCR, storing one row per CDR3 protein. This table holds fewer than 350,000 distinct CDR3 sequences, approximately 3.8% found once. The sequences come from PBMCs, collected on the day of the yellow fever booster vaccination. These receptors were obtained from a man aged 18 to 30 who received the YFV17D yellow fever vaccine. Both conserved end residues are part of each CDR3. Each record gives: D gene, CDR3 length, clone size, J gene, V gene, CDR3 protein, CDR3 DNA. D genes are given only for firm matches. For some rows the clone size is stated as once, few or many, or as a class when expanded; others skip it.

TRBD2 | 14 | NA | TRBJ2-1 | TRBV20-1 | CSARSGGPSNEQFF | TGCAGTGCTAGGAGCGGGGGTCCCTCCAATGAGCAGTTCTTC
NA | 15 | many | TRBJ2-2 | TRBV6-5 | CASSYQPGTTGELFF | TGTGCCAGCAGTTATCAGCCAGGGACCACCGGGGAGCTGTTTTTT
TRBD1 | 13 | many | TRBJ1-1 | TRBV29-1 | CSGRTGSNTEAFF | TGCAGCGGGAGGACAGGTTCAAACACTGAAGCTTTCTTT
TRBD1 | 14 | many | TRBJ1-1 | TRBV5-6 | CASSQGQGAPEAFF | TGTGCCAGCAGCCAGGGACAGGGGGCCCCTGAAGCTTTCTTT
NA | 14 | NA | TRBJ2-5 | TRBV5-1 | CASSRDGLQETQYF | TGCGCCAGCAGCCGGGACGGGCTCCAAGAGACCCAGTACTTC
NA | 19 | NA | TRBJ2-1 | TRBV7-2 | CASSPETAMEGDSYNEQFF | TGTGCCAGCAGTCCGGAGACAGCCATGGAAGGAGACTCCTACAATGAGCAGTTCTTC
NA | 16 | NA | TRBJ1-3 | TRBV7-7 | CASSQFCQGTGNTIYF | TGTGCCAGCAGCCAGTTCTGTCAGGGAACTGGAAACACCATATATTTT
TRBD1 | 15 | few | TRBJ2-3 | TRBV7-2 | CASSLMRQGSSGQYF | TGTGCCAGCAGCCTAATGCGACAGGGCAGCTCCGGGCAGTATTTT
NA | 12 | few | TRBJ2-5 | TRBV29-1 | CSVSPNQETQYF | TGCAGCGTGAGTCCTAACCAAGAGACCCAGTACTTC
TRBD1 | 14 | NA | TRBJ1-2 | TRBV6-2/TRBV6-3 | CASSDRQGPYGYTF | TGTGCCAGCAGCGACCGACAGGGTCCCTATGGCTACACCTTC
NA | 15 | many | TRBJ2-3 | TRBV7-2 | CASSFGGVRTDTQYF | TGTGCCAGCAGCTTTGGGGGAGTGAGGACAGATACGCAGTATTTT
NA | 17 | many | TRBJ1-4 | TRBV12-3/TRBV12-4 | CASALRAGLATNEKLFF | TGTGCCAGCGCCCTCCGGGCAGGGCTAGCAACTAATGAAAAACTGTTTTTT
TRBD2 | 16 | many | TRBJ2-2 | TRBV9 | CASSHPAGANTGELFF | TGTGCCAGCAGCCACCCAGCGGGGGCGAACACCGGGGAGCTGTTTTTT
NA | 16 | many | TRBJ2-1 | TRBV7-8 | CASSFLPGGSYNEQFF | TGTGCCAGCAGCTTCCTGCCCGGGGGCTCCTACAATGAGCAGTTCTTC
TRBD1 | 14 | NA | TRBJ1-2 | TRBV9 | CASSPSGTGSGYTF | TGTGCCAGCAGCCCCTCGGGGACAGGGTCTGGCTACACCTTC
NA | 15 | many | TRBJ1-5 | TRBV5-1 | CASSLAGRGNQPQHF | TGCGCCAGCAGCTTGGCGGGGAGGGGGAATCAGCCCCAGCATTTT
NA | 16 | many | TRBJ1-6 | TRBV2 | CASSARESSYNSPLHF | TGTGCCAGCAGTGCCCGGGAGAGCTCCTATAATTCACCCCTCCACTTT
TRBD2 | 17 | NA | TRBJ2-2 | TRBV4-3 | CASSLTGGAIGSGELFF | TGCGCCAGCAGCCTTACGGGGGGGGCGATTGGCTCCGGGGAGCTGTTTTTT
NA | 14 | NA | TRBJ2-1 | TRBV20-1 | CSAREPPGRGEQFF | TGCAGTGCTAGAGAACCCCCAGGCCGGGGTGAGCAGTTCTTC
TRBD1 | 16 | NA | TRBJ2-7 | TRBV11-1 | CASSLTGGGQGDEQYF | TGTGCCAGCAGCCTTACCGGAGGAGGACAGGGAGACGAGCAGTACTTC
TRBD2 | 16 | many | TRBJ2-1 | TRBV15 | CATSTPSGVSYNEQFF | TGTGCCACCAGCACCCCTAGCGGGGTCTCCTACAATGAGCAGTTCTTC
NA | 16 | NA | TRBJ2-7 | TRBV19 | CASSRGGGPVTYEQYF | TGTGCCAGTAGTAGGGGAGGGGGCCCGGTAACCTACGAGCAGTACTTC
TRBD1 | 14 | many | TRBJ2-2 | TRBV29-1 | CSVAPGQGTGELFF | TGCAGCGTCGCCCCGGGACAGGGGACCGGGGAGCTGTTTTTT
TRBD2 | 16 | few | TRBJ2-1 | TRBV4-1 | CASSQDASGGYNEQFF | TGCGCCAGCAGCCAAGACGCCTCGGGGGGTTACAATGAGCAGTTCTTC
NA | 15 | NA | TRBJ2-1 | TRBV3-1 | CASSQARRLNLEQFF | TGTGCCAGCAGCCAAGCAAGGAGGCTTAACCTTGAGCAGTTCTTC
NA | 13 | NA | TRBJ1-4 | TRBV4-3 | CASSQEMRAIRAF | TGCGCCAGCAGCCAAGAGATGAGGGCGATACGTGCGTTT
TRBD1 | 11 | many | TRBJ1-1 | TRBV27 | CASRSTGRAFF | TGTGCCAGCAGGTCGACAGGGAGGGCTTTCTTT
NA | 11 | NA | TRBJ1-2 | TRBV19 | CASWGSEGYTF | TGTGCCAGTTGGGGCTCTGAGGGCTACACCTTC
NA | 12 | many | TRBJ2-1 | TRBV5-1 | CASSLGSRGQFF | TGCGCCAGCAGCTTGGGCTCTAGAGGGCAGTTCTTC
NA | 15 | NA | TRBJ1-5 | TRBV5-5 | CASSPLPGRNQPQHF | TGTGCCAGCAGCCCCCTGCCGGGACGCAATCAGCCCCAGCATTTT
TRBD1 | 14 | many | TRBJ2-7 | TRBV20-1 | CSARAGTGAYEQYF | TGCAGTGCTAGAGCCGGGACAGGGGCATACGAGCAGTACTTC
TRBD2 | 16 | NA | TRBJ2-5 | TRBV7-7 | CASSLGSGGASETQYF | TGTGCCAGCAGCTTGGGTAGCGGGGGGGCTTCGGAGACCCAGTACTTC
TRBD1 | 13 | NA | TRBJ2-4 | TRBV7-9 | CASSGTGVNIQYF | TGTGCCAGCAGCGGGACAGGGGTGAACATTCAGTACTTC
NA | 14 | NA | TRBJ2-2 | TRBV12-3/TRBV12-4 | CASSFEGSTGELFF | TGTGCCAGCAGTTTCGAGGGGTCCACCGGGGAGCTGTTTTTT
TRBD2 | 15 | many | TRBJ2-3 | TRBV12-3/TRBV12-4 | CASRKPGLASDTQYF | TGTGCCAGCAGGAAACCGGGACTAGCCTCAGATACGCAGTATTTT
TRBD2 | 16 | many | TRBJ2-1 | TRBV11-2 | CASSLGLADSYNEQFF | TGTGCCAGCAGCCTAGGACTAGCGGACTCCTACAATGAGCAGTTCTTC
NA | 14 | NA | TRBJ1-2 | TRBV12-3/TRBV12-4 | CASSLQSANYGYTF | TGTGCCAGCAGTTTACAGTCCGCTAACTATGGCTACACCTTC
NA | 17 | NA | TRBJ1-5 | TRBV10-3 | CAISEGGRDGSNQPQHF | TGTGCCATCAGTGAAGGGGGAAGGGACGGTAGCAATCAGCCCCAGCATTTT
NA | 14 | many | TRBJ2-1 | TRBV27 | CASSYTEDGNEQFF | TGTGCCAGCAGCTATACCGAAGACGGGAATGAGCAGTTCTTC
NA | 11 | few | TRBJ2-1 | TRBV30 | CASTGAVEQFF | TGTGCTTCGACGGGAGCGGTTGAGCAGTTCTTC
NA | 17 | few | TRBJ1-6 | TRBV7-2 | CASSLGLGGGQNSPLHF | TGTGCCAGCAGCTTGGGGCTCGGAGGGGGGCAGAATTCACCCCTCCACTTT